The present T cell receptor (beta chain) was sequenced within a study of metastatic and nonmetastatic thyroid tumors. Study-level information: Repertoire comparisons spanned blood and tumor or nodule tissue from malignant and benign thyroid patients.

Germline V gene data show CDR1 as LNHNV and CDR2 as YYDKDF (reference sequence). The CDR3 spans 13 residues. With MiXCR, TCRdb called clones anew from the PCR reads. In the table there are 30,000 to 35,000 clones, roughly 15% of which are singletons. A remark on this clone: One junction end does not reproduce the germline sequence, and a read error may be involved.

Thyroid surgery had not been preceded by any treatment in any patient. This clonotype originated in a female donor with papillary thyroid cancer or a benign thyroid nodule (not recorded which). Some clones in this sample may be carry-over from other donors' samples. V gene TRBV15 combines with J gene TRBJ1-2; D possibly corresponds to TRBD1 (6 bases). Sequenced: blood. As DNA, the CDR3 is TGTTCCACCAGCAGAGCGACAGGCTATGGCTACACCTTC. Residues: CSTSRATGYGYTF.